The rows below give T cell receptor beta chains drawn from one sample of a study of sequential checkpoint blockade in melanoma. Here immunoSEQ multiplex PCR was the method, and the copy in TCRdb shows in-frame clones only, minus some. The sample shows just over 15,000 clones, 77% of them seen only once. The input for sequencing was CD8+ T cells sorted from blood (inferred from file names), taken from a patient given nivolumab and ipilimumab in sequence. The origin of the receptors is a human donor with melanoma. Each CDR3 is given with its conserved first and last residue. A D gene is named only where the DNA matches it firmly. A clone size is listed for some rows: how often the clone was seen (once, few, many), or a class if it is expanded.

CDR3: CASSLSRGSPLHF; DNA: TGTGCCAGCAGTTTGTCCCGGGGTTCACCCCTCCACTTT; V: TRBV28; D: NA; size: NA; J: TRBJ1-6
CDR3: CASSIGASSYNSPLHF; DNA: TGTGCCAGTAGTATTGGGGCGAGCTCCTATAATTCACCCCTCCACTTT; V: TRBV19; D: NA; size: few; J: TRBJ1-6
CDR3: CASSRAGGQGDTQYF; DNA: TGTGCCAGCAGCCGTGCAGGGGGCCAGGGAGATACGCAGTATTTT; V: TRBV7-9; D: TRBD1; size: few; J: TRBJ2-3
CDR3: CAISESMGGGGQETQYF; DNA: TGTGCCATCAGTGAGTCGATGGGTGGAGGCGGTCAAGAGACCCAGTACTTC; V: TRBV10-3; D: NA; size: NA; J: TRBJ2-5
CDR3: CASSQVPDEAFF; DNA: TGCGCCAGCAGCCAAGTCCCAGATGAAGCTTTCTTT; V: TRBV4-1; D: NA; size: NA; J: TRBJ1-1
CDR3: CASSTLGQYNSPLHF; DNA: TGTGCCAGCAGTACTTTGGGACAGTATAATTCACCCCTCCACTTT; V: TRBV27; D: TRBD1; size: NA; J: TRBJ1-6
CDR3: CASSLDRLGREQFF; DNA: TGTGCCAGCAGCTTAGATCGTCTGGGGCGGGAGCAGTTCTTC; V: TRBV11-2; D: NA; size: NA; J: TRBJ2-1
CDR3: CASSWSSYNSPLHF; DNA: TGTGCCAGCAGTTGGAGCTCCTATAATTCACCCCTCCACTTT; V: TRBV6-5; D: NA; size: NA; J: TRBJ1-6
CDR3: CASVGEGMEGYTF; DNA: TGTGCCAGCGTCGGGGAGGGAATGGAGGGCTACACCTTC; V: TRBV7-2; D: NA; size: NA; J: TRBJ1-2
CDR3: CASSPGAGGDQPQHF; DNA: TGTGCCAGCAGTCCAGGGGCAGGGGGCGACCAGCCCCAGCATTTT; V: TRBV6-5; D: TRBD1; size: NA; J: TRBJ1-5
CDR3: CASSRGAGFYEQYF; DNA: TGTGCCAGCAGCCGAGGGGCGGGGTTCTACGAGCAGTACTTC; V: TRBV5-3; D: NA; size: few; J: TRBJ2-7
CDR3: CASSLWASYEQYF; DNA: TGTGCCAGCAGCTTGTGGGCGTCCTACGAGCAGTACTTC; V: TRBV5-6; D: NA; size: NA; J: TRBJ2-7
CDR3: CASRYTPGTVSEQYF; DNA: TGTGCCAGCAGGTATACCCCCGGGACAGTTTCCGAGCAGTACTTC; V: TRBV27; D: TRBD1; size: NA; J: TRBJ2-7